This T cell receptor beta chain was retrieved from a study of Graves' ophthalmopathy and Graves' hyperthyroidism. Turning to the study itself: Stable hyperthyroidism denotes an absence of ophthalmopathy throughout 18 months of follow-up. The study, taken as a whole, reports: Blood was where most expanded thyroid clonotypes above 0.001 frequency also turned up. Distinction of ophthalmopathy from stable hyperthyroidism by a 13-signature model reached approximately 90% sensitivity and approximately 81% specificity.

CDR1 SGHVS and CDR2 FQNEAQ come from the germline V gene. V was shortened by 5 bases and J by 0 bases, with 13 bases between the two germline ends. The CDR3 loop spans 16 amino acids. For repertoire sequencing, the TCR beta CDR3 regions were amplified from RNA transcripts. An opening RT-PCR round employed HTBI primers and preceded a second-round multiplex PCR. One entry per CDR3 protein results from TCRdb running MiXCR on the multiplex PCR reads. The sample consists of around 1,000,000 distinct CDR3 sequences, roughly two fifths of them appearing once. About this clonotype: Antigen specificity is unknown.

What was sequenced was peripheral blood or thyroid tissue (not recorded which). This rearrangement joins TRBV7-8 to TRBJ2-2; D is unresolved. The sequence was collected from an adult man with Graves' hyperthyroidism. The DNA of the CDR3 is TGTGCCAGCAGCCAAAAAGACCGACCGAACACCGGGGAGCTGTTTTTT. Protein product: CASSQKDRPNTGELFF.